This T cell receptor (beta chain) comes out of a study of T cell responses to AZD1222 COVID-19 vaccine (dated by TCRdb to about 2021). Background for the entire study: AZD1222 recipients with second doses at about 4 weeks or about 12 weeks were pooled, because spike-specific TCR depth and breadth did not differ between schedules. TCR sequencing covered 233 trial participants: some 210 given two doses of AZD1222 and some 25 given two doses of MenACWY control vaccine. Enrollment into the trials was organized by age into subgroups of 18-55, 56-69 and 70-plus years, and those subgroups contained around 150, 28 and 57 TCR-sequenced participants, respectively.

This specimen's time point label, per the study, means: baseline before first vaccination. Vaccinee samples were obtained from the UK trials COV001 and COV002, which included a single-blind randomized controlled phase 2/3 trial of AZD1222 (ChAdOx1 nCoV-19) in healthy adults. Trial participant PBMC samples were collected at day 0 and day 28 after the second dose for TCRbeta chain sequencing. Notes on this clone: This clone's antigen is unknown. The input lacks base qualities; no much larger clone sits a single base away.

The CDR3 regions of human TCRbeta chains were subjected to immunosequencing. Per the original workflow: Repertoire TCRs were matched against a reference library of SARS-CoV-2-specific TCRs generated with the MIRA antigen-specificity platform. Breadth was defined as the fraction of unique TCRs that were SARS-CoV-2-associated, and depth was defined as the fraction of total T cells that were SARS-CoV-2-associated. Each spike-specific TCR was assigned to its reactive spike region and to a CD4 or CD8 class using the MIRA data. Log10-transformed breadth and depth values were compared by one-way ANOVA with Sidak's multiple comparisons tests. What TCRdb holds here is the immuneACCESS table cut down to in-frame rearrangements. Part of the clones is not present; checked against another copy, under half of the missing clones reflect an unresolved V gene, and the others are unexplained. The DNA was the basis for D and trimming; V, J and clone size are from that table. Here the sample has some 140,000 clones; 90% occur a single time. 1.5% to 2% of the sample goes to the ten largest clones.

Overall study outcomes, separate from this receptor: Epitopes outside the regions mutated in the B.1.351 and B.1.1.7 variants were reportedly recognized by nearly half of the unique spike-specific TCRs. The whole spike protein was spanned by vaccine-associated CD4 TCRs, and dominant responses were seen in regions 160-218 and 743-854. In the small 56-69-year group, the increase in depth fell short of significance, most likely because of low power. After two AZD1222 doses, both the breadth and the depth of spike-specific TCRs were significantly higher than at day 0 and than in MenACWY recipients. Most participants were white British and females outnumbered males, and the authors suggested that clonal diversity may have been underestimated. Because no day 14 peak-response samples were available, the repertoires could be characterized only after the peak T cell response. Conclusions about previously exposed vaccinees are limited because only five or six AZD1222 recipients were SARS-CoV-2 seropositive at baseline.

At the junction V is shortened by 6 bases and J by 9 bases; bases outside the gene matches: 12. Including cysteine and phenylalanine, the CDR3 has 15 amino acids. Solely the CDR3 DNA is kept, with 45 bases framed from the first base. According to the germline V gene, CDR1 reads SNHLY and CDR2 reads FYNNEI. The chain is assembled from TRBV2 and TRBJ2-5; a stretch of 11 junction bases matches TRBD2. This clonotype was obtained from an adult in good health. Sequencing used peripheral blood, obtained on day 0 of AZD1222 vaccination. The bases are TGTGCCAGCAGAAGGGAGACTAGCGGGGCCCGACCCCAGTACTTC. Translated, it gives CASRRETSGARPQYF.